This TCR beta chain was observed in a study of CD8 T cells in ankylosing spondylitis. From germline, CDR1 is ENHRY and CDR2 SYGVKD. The CDR3 is 15 amino acids. V was shortened by 2 bases and J by 5 bases, with 14 bases between the two germline ends. The table lists this clonotype with many counts. TCRdb re-called the 5' RACE reads with MiXCR, one entry per CDR3 protein. The sample includes about 220,000 distinct CDR3 sequences, 8% to 11% of them seen just once. This rearrangement joins TRBV10-3 to TRBJ2-3; maybe TRBD1 (6 bases). The source of this sequence is a male donor with ankylosing spondylitis or in good health (not recorded which). The sample was blood, either unsorted or a sorted T cell fraction (not recorded which). The CDR3 bases are TGTGCCATCAGTGAGCCAGACAGGATGGTAGATACGCAGTATTTT. Protein: CAISEPDRMVDTQYF.